These T cell receptor beta chains were read from a single sample in a study of cytomegalovirus exposure and HLA in healthy donors. The protocol was immunoSEQ multiplex PCR, while the TCRdb copy is restricted to in-frame clones and leaves out a portion. The sample carries 110,000 or so clones, roughly 80% recorded once. The specimen sequenced was PBMCs. These receptors came from a woman younger than 45 in good health and CMV-seropositive. Each CDR3 is given with its conserved first and last residue. Each record gives: J gene, V gene, D gene, CDR3 length, CDR3 DNA, CDR3 protein. The D gene is left open where the match is weak.

TRBJ1-2	TRBV27	TRBD1	14	TGTGCCAGCCGACGTGACAGGGGGCCCTATGGCTACACCTTC	CASRRDRGPYGYTF
TRBJ2-5	TRBV5-1	TRBD2	15	TGCGCCAGCAGCTTATTAGGGAGGGCCGTAGAGACCCAGTACTTC	CASSLLGRAVETQYF
TRBJ1-2	TRBV27	NA	13	TGTGCCAGCAGTTTATTGGCAGACTATGGCTACACCTTC	CASSLLADYGYTF
TRBJ1-1	TRBV18	NA	14	TGTGCCAGCTCACCGACGGACACCGACACTGAAGCTTTCTTT	CASSPTDTDTEAFF
TRBJ1-5	TRBV6-5	NA	14	TGTGCCAGCACCGGACGGAGGGGCAATCAGCCCCAGCATTTT	CASTGRRGNQPQHF
TRBJ2-3	TRBV10-3	TRBD1	17	TGTGCCATCAGTGATAATGTAGGGACAGGGTTCATAGATACGCAGTATTTT	CAISDNVGTGFIDTQYF
TRBJ2-3	TRBV5-1	NA	17	TGCGCCAGCAGCTTGGGGATGTTGGCGGGACCCGCAGATACGCAGTATTTT	CASSLGMLAGPADTQYF
TRBJ2-7	TRBV5-1	NA	13	TGCGCCAGCAGCACAGGGAGGGGCTACGAGCAGTACTTC	CASSTGRGYEQYF
TRBJ2-1	TRBV30	TRBD1	12	TGTGCCTGGGCCCGACAGGGCGGTGAGCAGTTCTTC	CAWARQGGEQFF
TRBJ1-1	TRBV11-2	NA	14	TGTGCCAGCAGCTTGACAGGTCTGAACACTGAAGCTTTCTTT	CASSLTGLNTEAFF